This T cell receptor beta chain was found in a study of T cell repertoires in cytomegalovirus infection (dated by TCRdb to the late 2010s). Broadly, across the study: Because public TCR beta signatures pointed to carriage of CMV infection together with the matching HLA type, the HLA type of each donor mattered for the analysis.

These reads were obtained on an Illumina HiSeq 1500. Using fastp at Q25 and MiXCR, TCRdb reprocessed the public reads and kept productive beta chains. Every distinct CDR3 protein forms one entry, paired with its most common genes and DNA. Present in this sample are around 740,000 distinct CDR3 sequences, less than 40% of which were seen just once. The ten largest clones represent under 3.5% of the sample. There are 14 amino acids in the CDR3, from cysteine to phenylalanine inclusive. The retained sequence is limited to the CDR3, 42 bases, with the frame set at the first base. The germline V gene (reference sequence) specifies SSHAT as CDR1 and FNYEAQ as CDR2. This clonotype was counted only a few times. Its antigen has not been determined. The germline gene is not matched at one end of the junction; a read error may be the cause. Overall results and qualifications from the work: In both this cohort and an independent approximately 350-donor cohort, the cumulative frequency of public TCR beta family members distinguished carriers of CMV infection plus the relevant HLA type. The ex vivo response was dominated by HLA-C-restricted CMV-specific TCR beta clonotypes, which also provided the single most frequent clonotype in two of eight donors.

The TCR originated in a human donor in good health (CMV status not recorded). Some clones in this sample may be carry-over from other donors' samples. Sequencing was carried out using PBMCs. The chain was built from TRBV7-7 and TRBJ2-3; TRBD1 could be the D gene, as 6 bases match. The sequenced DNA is TGTGCTAGCAGCTCAAACCCAGGGGCAGATACGCAGTATTTT. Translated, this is CASSSNPGADTQYF. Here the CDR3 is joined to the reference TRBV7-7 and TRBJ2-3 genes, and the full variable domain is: GAGVSQSPRYKVTKRGQDVTLRCDPISSHATLYWYQQALGQGPEFLTYFNYEAQPDKSGLPSDRFSAERPEGSISTLTIQRTEQRDSAMYRCASSSNPGADTQYFGPGTRLTVL.